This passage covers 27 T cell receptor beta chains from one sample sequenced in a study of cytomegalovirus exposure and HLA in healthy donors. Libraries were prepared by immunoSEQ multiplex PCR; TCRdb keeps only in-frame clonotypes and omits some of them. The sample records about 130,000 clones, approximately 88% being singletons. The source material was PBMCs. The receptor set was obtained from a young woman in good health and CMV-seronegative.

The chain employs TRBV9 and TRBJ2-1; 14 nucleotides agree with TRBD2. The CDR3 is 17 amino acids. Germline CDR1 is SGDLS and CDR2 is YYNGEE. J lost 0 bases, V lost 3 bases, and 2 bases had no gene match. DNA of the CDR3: TGTGCCAGCAGCGAGACTAGCGGGAGGGCCTCCTACAATGAGCAGTTCTTC. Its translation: CASSETSGRASYNEQFF.

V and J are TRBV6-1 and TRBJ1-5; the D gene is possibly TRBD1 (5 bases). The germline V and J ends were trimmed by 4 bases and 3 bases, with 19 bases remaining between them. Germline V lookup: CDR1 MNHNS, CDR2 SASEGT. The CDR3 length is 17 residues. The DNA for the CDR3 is TGTGCCAGCAGTGTCGTCCGTGAAGAGACAGACAATCAGCCCCAGCATTTT. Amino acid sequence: CASSVVREETDNQPQHF.

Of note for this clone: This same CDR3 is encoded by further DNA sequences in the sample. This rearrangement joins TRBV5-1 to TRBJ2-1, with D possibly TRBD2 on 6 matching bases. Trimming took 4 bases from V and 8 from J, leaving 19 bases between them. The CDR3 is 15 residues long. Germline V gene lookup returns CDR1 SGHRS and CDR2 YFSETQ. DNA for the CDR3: TGCGCCAGCAGCCCTCTCCGGAGGGTGGACGATGAGCAGTTCTTC. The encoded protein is CASSPLRRVDDEQFF.

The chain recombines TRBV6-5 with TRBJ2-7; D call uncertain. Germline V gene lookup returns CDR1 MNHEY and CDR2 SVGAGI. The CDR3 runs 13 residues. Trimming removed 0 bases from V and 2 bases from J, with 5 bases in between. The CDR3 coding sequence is TGTGCCAGCAGTTACTCGCGGACCTACGAGCAGTACTTC. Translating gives CASSYSRTYEQYF.

The CDR3 coding sequence is TGCGCCAGCAGCCAAGATTGGGCGCGCCGACGTGCCTACGAGCAGTACTTC. Translation gives CASSQDWARRRAYEQYF. V and J are TRBV4-1 and TRBJ2-7; no clear D gene. CDR1 and CDR2 (germline): MGHRA, YSYEKL. Trimming removed 0 bases at V and 2 bases at J, with 17 bases between. The CDR3 runs to 17 residues.

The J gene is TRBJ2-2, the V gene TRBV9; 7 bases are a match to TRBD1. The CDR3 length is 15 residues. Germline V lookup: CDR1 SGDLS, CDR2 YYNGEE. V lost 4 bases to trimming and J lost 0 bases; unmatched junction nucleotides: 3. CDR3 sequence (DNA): TGTGCCAGCAGCCCCGGGACAGCGAACACCGGGGAGCTGTTTTTT. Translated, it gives CASSPGTANTGELFF.

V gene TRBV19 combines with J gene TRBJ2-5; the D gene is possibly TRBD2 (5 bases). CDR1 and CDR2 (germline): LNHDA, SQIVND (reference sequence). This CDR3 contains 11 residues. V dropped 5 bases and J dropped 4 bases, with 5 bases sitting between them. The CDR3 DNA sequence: TGTGCCAGTAGTGCGGGAGAGACCCAGTACTTC. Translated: CASSAGETQYF.

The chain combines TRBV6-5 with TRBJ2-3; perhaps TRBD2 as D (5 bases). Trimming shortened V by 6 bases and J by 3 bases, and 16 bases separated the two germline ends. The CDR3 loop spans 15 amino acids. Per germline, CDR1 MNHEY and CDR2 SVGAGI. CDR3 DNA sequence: TGTGCCAGCAGACGAGGGTTGGGGAAGACAGATACGCAGTATTTT. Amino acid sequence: CASRRGLGKTDTQYF.

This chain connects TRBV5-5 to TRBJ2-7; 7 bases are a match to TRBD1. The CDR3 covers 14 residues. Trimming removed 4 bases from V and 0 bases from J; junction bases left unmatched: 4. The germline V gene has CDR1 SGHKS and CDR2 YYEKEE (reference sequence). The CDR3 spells CASSGAGGSYEQYF. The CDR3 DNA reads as TGTGCCAGCAGCGGAGCAGGGGGCTCCTACGAGCAGTACTTC.

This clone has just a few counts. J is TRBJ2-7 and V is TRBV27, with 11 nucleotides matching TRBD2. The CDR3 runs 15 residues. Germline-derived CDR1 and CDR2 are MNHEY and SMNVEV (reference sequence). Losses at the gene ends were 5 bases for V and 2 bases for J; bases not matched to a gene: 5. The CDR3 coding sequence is TGTGCCAGCAGTCCGGGGACTAGCGGACCCTACGAGCAGTACTTC. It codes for CASSPGTSGPYEQYF.

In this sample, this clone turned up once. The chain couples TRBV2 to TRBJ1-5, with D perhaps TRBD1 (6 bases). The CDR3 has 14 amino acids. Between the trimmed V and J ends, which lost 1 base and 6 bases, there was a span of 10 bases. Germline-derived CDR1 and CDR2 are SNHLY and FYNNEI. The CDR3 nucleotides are TGTGCCAGCAGTGAAGGGGGAGGGGGTCAGCCCCAGCATTTT. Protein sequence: CASSEGGGGQPQHF.

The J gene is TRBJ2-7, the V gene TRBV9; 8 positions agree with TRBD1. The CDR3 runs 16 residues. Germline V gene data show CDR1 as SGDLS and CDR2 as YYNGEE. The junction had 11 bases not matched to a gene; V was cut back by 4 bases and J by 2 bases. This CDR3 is CASSSGQGNPTYEQYF. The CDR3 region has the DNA TGTGCCAGCAGCTCAGGACAGGGAAACCCTACCTACGAGCAGTACTTC.

CDR3 protein: CASSLGLAEGSGNTIYF. In DNA, the CDR3 is TGTGCCAGCAGCTTAGGGCTGGCGGAGGGCTCTGGAAACACCATATATTTT. V and J are TRBV11-3 and TRBJ1-3; D remains unclear. The germline gives CDR1 SGHNT, CDR2 YENEEA. Trimming removed 1 base from V and 0 bases from J, with 13 bases in between. The CDR3 covers 17 residues.

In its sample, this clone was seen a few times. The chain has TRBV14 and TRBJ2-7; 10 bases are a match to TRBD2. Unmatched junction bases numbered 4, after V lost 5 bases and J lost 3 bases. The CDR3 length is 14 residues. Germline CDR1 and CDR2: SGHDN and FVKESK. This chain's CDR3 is CASSWTSGGYEQYF. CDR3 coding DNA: TGTGCCAGCAGCTGGACTAGCGGAGGCTACGAGCAGTACTTC.

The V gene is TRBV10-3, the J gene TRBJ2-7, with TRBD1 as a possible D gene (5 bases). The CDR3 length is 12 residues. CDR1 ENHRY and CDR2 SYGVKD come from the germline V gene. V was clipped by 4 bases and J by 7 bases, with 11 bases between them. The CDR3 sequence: CAISAQGQEQYF. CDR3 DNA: TGTGCCATCAGTGCCCAGGGTCAAGAGCAGTACTTC.

The CDR3 DNA follows: TGTGCCAGCAGCCCACCGGGACAGCCAAATCAGCCCCAGCATTTT. It yields the protein CASSPPGQPNQPQHF. The V call is TRBV14, the J call TRBJ1-5, with TRBD1 identical over 7 bases. Germline V CDR1 and CDR2: SGHDN, FVKESK. The CDR3 is 15 residues long. J lost 4 bases, V lost 4 bases, and 7 bases had no gene match.

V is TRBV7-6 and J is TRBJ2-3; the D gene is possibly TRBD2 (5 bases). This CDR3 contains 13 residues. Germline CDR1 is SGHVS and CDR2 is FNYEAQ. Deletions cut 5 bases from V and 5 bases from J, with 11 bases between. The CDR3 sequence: CASSPEAIDTQYF. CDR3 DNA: TGTGCCAGCAGCCCGGAGGCTATAGATACGCAGTATTTT.

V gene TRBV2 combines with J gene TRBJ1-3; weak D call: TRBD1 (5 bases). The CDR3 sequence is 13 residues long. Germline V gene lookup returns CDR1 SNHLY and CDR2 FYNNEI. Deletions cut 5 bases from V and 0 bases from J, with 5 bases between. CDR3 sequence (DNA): TGTGCCAGCAGTACAGGCTCTGGAAACACCATATATTTT. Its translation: CASSTGSGNTIYF.

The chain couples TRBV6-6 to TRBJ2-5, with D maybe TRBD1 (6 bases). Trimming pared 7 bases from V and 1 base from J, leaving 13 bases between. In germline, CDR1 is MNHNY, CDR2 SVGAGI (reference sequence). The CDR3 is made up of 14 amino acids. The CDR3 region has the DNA TGTGCCAGCATCCCCACAGGGATCCAAGAGACCCAGTACTTC. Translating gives CASIPTGIQETQYF.

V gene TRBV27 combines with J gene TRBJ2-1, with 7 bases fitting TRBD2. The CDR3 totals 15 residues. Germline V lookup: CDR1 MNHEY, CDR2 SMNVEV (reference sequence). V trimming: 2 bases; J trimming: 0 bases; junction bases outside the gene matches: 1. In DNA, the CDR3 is TGTGCCAGCAGTTTAGGCGGGAGCTCCTACAATGAGCAGTTCTTC. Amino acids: CASSLGGSSYNEQFF.

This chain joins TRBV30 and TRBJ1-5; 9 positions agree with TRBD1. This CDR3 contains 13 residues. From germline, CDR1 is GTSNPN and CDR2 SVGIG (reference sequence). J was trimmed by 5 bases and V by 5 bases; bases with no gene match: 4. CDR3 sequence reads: CAWGTGRHQPQHF. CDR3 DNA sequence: TGTGCCTGGGGGACAGGGCGGCATCAGCCCCAGCATTTT.

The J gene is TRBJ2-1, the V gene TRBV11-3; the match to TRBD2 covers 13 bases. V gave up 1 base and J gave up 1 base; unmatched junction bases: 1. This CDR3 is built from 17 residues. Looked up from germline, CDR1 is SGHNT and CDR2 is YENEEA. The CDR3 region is CASSLGLAGGSYNEQFF. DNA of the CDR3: TGTGCCAGCAGCTTAGGACTAGCGGGAGGATCCTACAATGAGCAGTTCTTC.

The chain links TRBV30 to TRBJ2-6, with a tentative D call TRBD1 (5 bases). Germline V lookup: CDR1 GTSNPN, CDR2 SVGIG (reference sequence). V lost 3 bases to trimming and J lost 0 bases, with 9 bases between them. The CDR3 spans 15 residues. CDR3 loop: CAWRGRGSGANVLTF. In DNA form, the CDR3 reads TGTGCCTGGAGGGGGCGAGGCTCTGGGGCCAACGTCCTGACTTTC.

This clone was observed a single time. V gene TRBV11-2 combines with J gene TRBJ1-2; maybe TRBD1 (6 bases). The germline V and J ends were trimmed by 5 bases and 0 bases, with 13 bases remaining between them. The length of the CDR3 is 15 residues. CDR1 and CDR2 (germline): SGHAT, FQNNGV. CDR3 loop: CASSIQGTPNYGYTF. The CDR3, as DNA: TGTGCCAGCAGCATACAGGGCACACCTAACTATGGCTACACCTTC.

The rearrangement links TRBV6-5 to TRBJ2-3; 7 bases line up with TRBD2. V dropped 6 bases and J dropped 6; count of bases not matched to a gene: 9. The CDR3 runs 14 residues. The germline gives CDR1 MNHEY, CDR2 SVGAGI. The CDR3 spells CASSGLVVGDTQYF. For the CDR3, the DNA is TGTGCCAGCAGCGGACTAGTGGTTGGGGATACGCAGTATTTT.

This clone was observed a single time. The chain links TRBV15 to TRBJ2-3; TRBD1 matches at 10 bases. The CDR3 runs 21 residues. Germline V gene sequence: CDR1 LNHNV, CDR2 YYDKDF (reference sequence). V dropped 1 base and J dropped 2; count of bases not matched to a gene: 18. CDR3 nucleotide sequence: TGTGCCACCAGCAGAGTACAACCGGGACAGGGGAGTAGCGGGGCCACAGATACGCAGTATTTT. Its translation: CATSRVQPGQGSSGATDTQYF.

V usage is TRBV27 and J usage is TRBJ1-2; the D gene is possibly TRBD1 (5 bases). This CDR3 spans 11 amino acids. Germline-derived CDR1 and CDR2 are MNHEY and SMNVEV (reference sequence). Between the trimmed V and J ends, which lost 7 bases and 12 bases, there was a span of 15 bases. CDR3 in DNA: TGTGCCAGCATCCTCGGGGGGGGAAACACCTTC. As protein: CASILGGGNTF.